This is a list of T cell receptor beta chains from one sample in a study of blood T cell repertoires in COVID-19. Clones were sequenced by immunoSEQ multiplex PCR, and TCRdb holds only the in-frame ones, with some missing. This table holds over 120,000 clones, over 70% found once. Sequencing input: peripheral blood. The receptors shown here come from a woman between 50 and 59 years old with acute or convalescent COVID-19. Each CDR3 is given without its conserved first and last residue. A D gene is named only where the DNA matches it firmly.

v_call | d_call | cdr3_aa
TRBV14 | TRBD1 | ASSPGQGDEQY
TRBV7-6 | TRBD1 | AIKTGVNTEAF
TRBV28 | NA | ASSHQDREEKLF
TRBV18 | NA | ASSPSLQGSAEAF
TRBV12-3/TRBV12-4 | NA | ASSFLTEGYT
TRBV5-1 | NA | ASSLAGNTEAF
TRBV18 | NA | ASSPRETQY
TRBV21-1 | NA | ASSRNASGRFDYEQY
TRBV2 | NA | ASSSGASSGNTIY
TRBV6-1 | NA | ASSWRVDTGELF
TRBV10-2 | TRBD1 | ASSDTQGYGYT
TRBV6-6 | TRBD1 | ASSWGQGDQPQH
TRBV6-5 | NA | ASGGTGLVDYEQY
TRBV19 | NA | ASSIVPGEGYGYT
TRBV5-4 | TRBD1 | ASRRDRGNTIY
TRBV4-1 | TRBD1 | ASSQDLGSRGTGFNEQY